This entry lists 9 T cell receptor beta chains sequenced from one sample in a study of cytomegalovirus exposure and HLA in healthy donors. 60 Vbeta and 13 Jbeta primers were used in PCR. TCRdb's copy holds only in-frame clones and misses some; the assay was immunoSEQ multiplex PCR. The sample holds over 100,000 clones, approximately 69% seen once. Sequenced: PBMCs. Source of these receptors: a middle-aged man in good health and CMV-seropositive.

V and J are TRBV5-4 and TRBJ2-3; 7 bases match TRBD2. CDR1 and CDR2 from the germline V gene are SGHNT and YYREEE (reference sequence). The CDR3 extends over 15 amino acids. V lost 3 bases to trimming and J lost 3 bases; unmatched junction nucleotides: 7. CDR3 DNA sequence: TGTGCCAGCAGCTCGACGGCGGGAGCAACAGATACGCAGTATTTT. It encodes CASSSTAGATDTQYF.

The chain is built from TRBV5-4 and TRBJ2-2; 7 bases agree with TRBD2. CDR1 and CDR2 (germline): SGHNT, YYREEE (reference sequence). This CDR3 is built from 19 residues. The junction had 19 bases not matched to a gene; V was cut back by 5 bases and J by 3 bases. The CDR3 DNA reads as TGTGCCAGCAGGGGGACTGGCGGGCACTCAACTAGCGACACCGGGGAGCTGTTTTTT. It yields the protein CASRGTGGHSTSDTGELFF.

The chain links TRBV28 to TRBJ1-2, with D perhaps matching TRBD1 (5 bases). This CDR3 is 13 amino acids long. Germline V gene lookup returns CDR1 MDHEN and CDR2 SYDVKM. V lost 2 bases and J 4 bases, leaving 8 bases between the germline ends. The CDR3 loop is CASSLATAYGYTF. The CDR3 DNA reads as TGTGCCAGCAGTTTAGCGACAGCCTATGGCTACACCTTC.

DNA for the CDR3: TGTGCCAGCAGCAGAACTAGCGGGGGAAAATACGAGCAGTACTTC. It yields the protein CASSRTSGGKYEQYF. V is TRBV5-6 and J is TRBJ2-7; TRBD2 aligns across 11 bases. Germline values: CDR1 SGHDT, CDR2 YYEEEE. The J segment lost 4 bases and the V segment lost 4 bases, leaving 7 bases of the junction unmatched. This CDR3 is built from 15 residues. The full variable domain, rest sourced from reference TRBV5-6 and TRBJ2-7, is DAGVTQSPTHLIKTRGQQVTLRCSPKSGHDTVSWYQQALGQGPQFIFQYYEEEERQRGNFPDRFSGHQFPNYSSELNVNALLLGDSALYLCASSRTSGGKYEQYFGPGTRLTVT.

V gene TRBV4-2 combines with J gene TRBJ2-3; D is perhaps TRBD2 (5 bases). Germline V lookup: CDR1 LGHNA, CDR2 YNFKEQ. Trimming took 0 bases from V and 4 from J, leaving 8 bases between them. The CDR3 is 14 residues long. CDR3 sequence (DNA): TGTGCCAGCAGCCAAGATCCGAGGGCAGATACGCAGTATTTT. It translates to CASSQDPRADTQYF.

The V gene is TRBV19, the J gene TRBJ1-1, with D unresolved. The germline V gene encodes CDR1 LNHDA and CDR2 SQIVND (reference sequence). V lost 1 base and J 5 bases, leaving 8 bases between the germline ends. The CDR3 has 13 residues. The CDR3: CASSIVQMTEAFF. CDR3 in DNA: TGTGCCAGTAGTATAGTCCAGATGACTGAAGCTTTCTTT.

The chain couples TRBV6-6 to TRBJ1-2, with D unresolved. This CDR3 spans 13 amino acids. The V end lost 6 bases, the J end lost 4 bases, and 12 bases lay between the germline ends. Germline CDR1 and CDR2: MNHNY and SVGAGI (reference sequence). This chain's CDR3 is CASRERVSYGYTF. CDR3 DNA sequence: TGTGCCAGCAGGGAGAGGGTGAGCTATGGCTACACCTTC.

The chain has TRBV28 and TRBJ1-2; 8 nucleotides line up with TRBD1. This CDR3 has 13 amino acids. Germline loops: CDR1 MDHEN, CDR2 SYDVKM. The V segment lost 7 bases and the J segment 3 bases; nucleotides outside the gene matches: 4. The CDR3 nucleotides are TGTGCCAGCACCCTGGACAGGGACTATGGCTACACCTTC. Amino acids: CASTLDRDYGYTF.

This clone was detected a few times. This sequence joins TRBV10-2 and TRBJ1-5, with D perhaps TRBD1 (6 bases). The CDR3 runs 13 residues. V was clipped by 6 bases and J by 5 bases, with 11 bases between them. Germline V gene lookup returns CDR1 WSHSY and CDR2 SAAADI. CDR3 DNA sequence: TGCGCCAGCAGCCGGGACACTTATCAGCCCCAGCATTTT. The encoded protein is CASSRDTYQPQHF.